The rows below give T cell receptor beta chains drawn from one sample of a study of CD8 T cells in Susac syndrome. TCRdb passed the immunoSEQ multiplex PCR reads through MiXCR, listing each CDR3 protein once. The sample consists of roughly 180,000 distinct CDR3 sequences, just under 95% of them appearing once. Source material: CD4+ T cells from PBMCs. The source of these receptors is a human donor in good health. Each CDR3 is given with its conserved first and last residue. The D gene is left open where the match is weak. Size is omitted from some rows. Given values are once, few, many or a class for expanded clones.

TRBJ2-5 | . | TRBV29-1 | . | CSVEGGRETQYF | TGCAGCGTCGAGGGAGGTAGGGAGACCCAGTACTTC
TRBJ1-5 | . | TRBV4-2 | . | CASSPGQFGSNQPQHF | TGTGCCAGCAGCCCGGGACAATTCGGGAGCAATCAGCCCCAGCATTTT
TRBJ1-2 | . | TRBV28 | . | CASSLGTLDHGYTF | TGTGCCAGCAGTTTAGGCACCCTCGATCATGGCTACACCTTC
TRBJ2-7 | . | TRBV29-1 | TRBD1 | CSVSRTGEDEQYF | TGCAGCGTTTCCCGGACAGGGGAGGACGAGCAGTACTTC
TRBJ2-1 | once | TRBV19 | . | CASSTGHNEQFF | TGTGCCAGTAGTACCGGACACAATGAGCAGTTCTTC
TRBJ1-1 | . | TRBV20-1 | TRBD1 | CSARGDRGFTEAFF | TGCAGTGCTAGGGGGGACAGGGGATTTACTGAAGCTTTCTTT
TRBJ1-2 | . | TRBV7-2 | . | CASSAGRRSNYGYTF | TGTGCCAGCAGCGCGGGGAGACGGAGTAACTATGGCTACACCTTC
TRBJ1-5 | . | TRBV19 | . | CASSRGANSNQPQHF | TGTGCCAGTAGTAGGGGAGCTAATAGCAATCAGCCCCAGCATTTT
TRBJ2-7 | . | TRBV4-2 | . | CASSQDWDGHRFYEQYF | TGTGCCAGCAGCCAAGATTGGGACGGACACCGCTTCTACGAGCAGTACTTC
TRBJ1-5 | . | TRBV12-3/TRBV12-4 | . | CASSFEGISNQPQHF | TGTGCCAGCAGTTTTGAGGGCATTAGCAATCAGCCCCAGCATTTT
TRBJ2-7 | . | TRBV6-5 | TRBD1 | CASTDRGLGNEQYF | TGTGCCAGCACCGACAGGGGCCTGGGGAACGAGCAGTACTTC
TRBJ1-1 | . | TRBV3-1 | . | CASSSRARSTEAFF | TGTGCCAGCAGCTCCCGGGCCAGGTCCACTGAAGCTTTCTTT
TRBJ2-5 | . | TRBV24-1 | . | CATSDHRSLAATQYF | TGTGCCACCAGTGATCACAGGAGCTTGGCGGCGACCCAGTACTTC
TRBJ2-7 | . | TRBV6-6 | . | CASSSLTGPYEQYF | TGTGCCAGCAGTTCCCTGACAGGCCCCTACGAGCAGTACTTC
TRBJ1-1 | . | TRBV20-1 | . | CSARAELGTEAFF | TGCAGTGCCAGGGCGGAGCTGGGCACTGAAGCTTTCTTT
TRBJ2-2 | . | TRBV27 | . | CASSLSGAGTGELFF | TGTGCCAGCAGTTTATCGGGCGCAGGCACCGGGGAGCTGTTTTTT
TRBJ2-3 | . | TRBV7-2 | . | CASSPLARDTQYF | TGTGCCAGCAGCCCGCTAGCCCGCGACACGCAGTATTTT
TRBJ2-7 | . | TRBV3-1 | . | CASSQVSRGEQYF | TGTGCCAGCAGCCAAGTATCCAGGGGCGAGCAGTACTTC